One sample yielded the 30 T cell receptor beta chains listed below, sequenced in a study of T cell changes during pregnancy in multiple sclerosis. Assay: immunoSEQ multiplex PCR; the TCRdb copy retains only in-frame clones and omits some. The sample consists of tens of thousands of clones, 92% of them appearing once. This material consisted of peripheral blood, taken in the first trimester of pregnancy. These TCRs come from a female donor in good health, enrolled as a control in a pregnancy study.

This chain joins TRBV4-2 and TRBJ2-7; tentative D call: TRBD1 (6 bases). The CDR3 contains 16 residues. Germline loops: CDR1 LGHNA, CDR2 YNFKEQ. V was shortened by 0 bases and J by 0 bases, with 12 bases between the two germline ends. For the CDR3, the DNA is TGTGCCAGCAGCCAAGATAGGACAGCACCCTCCTACGAGCAGTACTTC. Translating gives CASSQDRTAPSYEQYF.

V usage is TRBV29-1 and J usage is TRBJ2-5, with 8 bases that match TRBD1. The length of the CDR3 is 15 residues. CDR1 and CDR2 from the germline V gene are SQVTM and ANQGSEA. V gave up 0 bases and J gave up 9 bases; unmatched junction bases: 12. This CDR3 is CSVEDLQGALWAQYF. CDR3 DNA: TGCAGCGTTGAAGATCTGCAGGGGGCTCTTTGGGCCCAGTACTTC. The full variable domain, with the rest looked up from reference TRBV29-1 and TRBJ2-5, is SAVISQKPSRDICQRGTSLTIQCQVDSQVTMMFWYRQQPGQSLTLIATANQGSEATYESGFVIDKFPISRPNLTFSTLTVSNMSPEDSSIYLCSVEDLQGALWAQYFGPGTRLLVL.

The V call is TRBV18, the J call TRBJ1-1; TRBD1 matches 9 bases. The junction had 15 bases not matched to a gene; V was cut back by 3 bases and J by 4 bases. The CDR3 has 18 amino acids. Germline CDR1 and CDR2: KGHSH and LQKENI. CDR3 coding DNA: TGTGCCAGCTCACCTACAGGGGGCGGAATCCTCAAGATCACTGAAGCTTTCTTT. Translated: CASSPTGGGILKITEAFF.

This chain uses TRBV19 with TRBJ2-7; perhaps TRBD1 as D (6 bases). The ends were cut back, 4 bases at V and 3 bases at J, with 19 bases in the middle. Germline V lookup: CDR1 LNHDA, CDR2 SQIVND (reference sequence). This CDR3 has 16 residues. The CDR3 nucleotides are TGTGCCAGTAGTACCCCCGTCGAGGGGGTGTGCTACGAGCAGTACTTC. It is translated as CASSTPVEGVCYEQYF.

The chain has TRBV28 and TRBJ2-7, with TRBD2 matching over 11 bases. The CDR3 contains 15 residues. J was trimmed by 3 bases and V by 6 bases; bases with no gene match: 7. CDR1 and CDR2 (germline): MDHEN, SYDVKM. Here the CDR3 DNA reads TGTGCCAGCAGCCCCACGGGACTAGCGGTCTACGAGCAGTACTTC. It specifies CASSPTGLAVYEQYF.

The gene calls are TRBV28 and TRBJ1-4; the D is unclear. The CDR3 consists of 17 residues. The germline gives CDR1 MDHEN, CDR2 SYDVKM. V lost 2 bases and J lost 3, with 16 bases in between. CDR3 bases: TGTGCCAGCAGTTTAGCCGGGAGGGTAACGGCTAATGAAAAACTGTTTTTT. Translating gives CASSLAGRVTANEKLFF.

The CDR3 spells CASSRIPGRDTGELFF. For the CDR3, the DNA is TGCGCCAGCAGCCGGATCCCGGGGAGGGACACCGGGGAGCTGTTTTTT. This sequence joins TRBV5-1 and TRBJ2-2, with 7 bases aligning to TRBD2. The CDR3 is 16 amino acids. With V trimmed by 4 bases and J by 3 bases, 9 bases remained unmatched. Germline loops: CDR1 SGHRS, CDR2 YFSETQ.

This clone was counted a single time. The rearrangement links TRBV28 to TRBJ2-1; 9 bases are shared with TRBD1. The CDR3 extends over 16 amino acids. The V segment lost 6 bases and the J segment 7 bases; nucleotides outside the gene matches: 13. CDR1 is MDHEN and CDR2 is SYDVKM in the germline V gene. Here the CDR3 DNA reads TGTGCCAGCAGCTCCATCGGGACAGGGCTAAGAAATGAGCAGTTCTTC. Its protein product is CASSSIGTGLRNEQFF.

This clone was seen only once. The V gene is TRBV7-8, the J gene TRBJ2-7; D uncertain. This CDR3 comprises 13 residues. The V and J ends lost 2 bases and 1 base respectively, with 6 bases between them. CDR1 SGHVS and CDR2 FQNEAQ come from the germline V gene. Here the CDR3 DNA reads TGTGCCAGCAGCTTAAGCCTTTCCTACGAGCAGTACTTC. This encodes CASSLSLSYEQYF.

This clone has only one observation. The chain uses TRBV27 and TRBJ2-2; D not certain. The CDR3 has 13 amino acids. Germline V lookup: CDR1 MNHEY, CDR2 SMNVEV (reference sequence). V was cut by 8 bases and J by 2 bases, with 9 bases left in between. The CDR3 bases are TGTGCCAGCGGCAAGTACAACACCGGGGAGCTGTTTTTT. Translation: CASGKYNTGELFF.

This clone was found once. V gene TRBV28 combines with J gene TRBJ2-5; 8 positions agree with TRBD1. J lost 5 bases, V lost 9 bases, and 11 bases had no gene match. This CDR3 comprises 14 residues. Germline V gene data show CDR1 as MDHEN and CDR2 as SYDVKM. CDR3 sequence: CASFPTGGIETQYF. CDR3 DNA sequence: TGTGCCAGTTTTCCTACAGGGGGGATCGAGACCCAGTACTTC.

The chain links TRBV30 to TRBJ2-5; no firm D call. The ends were cut back, 8 bases at V and 4 bases at J, with 11 bases in the middle. Per the germline V gene, CDR1 is GTSNPN and CDR2 is SVGIG (reference sequence). The length of the CDR3 is 11 residues. For the CDR3, the DNA is TGTGCCGGAGCTGGGTCAGAGACCCAGTACTTC. Translating gives CAGAGSETQYF.

This rearrangement joins TRBV29-1 to TRBJ2-6, with TRBD1 matching over 11 bases. CDR3 length equals 16 residues. Germline V lookup: CDR1 SQVTM, CDR2 ANQGSEA. Unmatched junction bases numbered 2, after V lost 2 bases and J lost 2 bases. The CDR3: CSVEQDRGPGANVLTF. DNA for the CDR3: TGCAGCGTTGAACAGGACAGGGGGCCTGGGGCCAACGTCCTGACTTTC.

Written as DNA, the CDR3 is TGTGCCAGCAGCAGGGACAGGGCGGACACCGGGGAGCTGTTTTTT. It translates to CASSRDRADTGELFF. The V call is TRBV5-4, the J call TRBJ2-2, with 9 bases that match TRBD1. Germline values: CDR1 SGHNT, CDR2 YYREEE (reference sequence). Germline trimming cut 4 bases from V and 3 bases from J; bases unmatched to any gene: 4. This CDR3 contains 15 residues.

The rearrangement joins TRBV11-2 to TRBJ1-1; D uncertain. Trimming took 0 bases from V and 1 from J, leaving 3 bases between them. Germline-derived CDR1 and CDR2 are SGHAT and FQNNGV. This CDR3 is 13 amino acids long. The DNA for the CDR3 is TGTGCCAGCAGCTTAGACAGGAACACTGAAGCTTTCTTT. Its translation: CASSLDRNTEAFF.

This chain connects TRBV30 to TRBJ2-7, with 12 bases identical to TRBD1. After removal of 1 base from V and 5 bases from J, the junction contained 3 bases not matched to a gene. This CDR3 spans 14 amino acids. Germline V gene lookup returns CDR1 GTSNPN and CDR2 SVGIG (reference sequence). The CDR3 coding sequence is TGTGCCTGGAGTGAAGGGACAGGGGGCGACGAGCAGTACTTC. Translated: CAWSEGTGGDEQYF.

The gene calls are TRBV5-1 and TRBJ2-3; the D gene is possibly TRBD2 (5 bases). This CDR3 has 14 residues. With 7 bases removed from V and 1 base from J, the gap between germline ends came to 13 bases. From germline, CDR1 is SGHRS and CDR2 YFSETQ. CDR3 protein: CASSSGFGTDTQYF. The CDR3 DNA reads as TGCGCCAGCTCCAGCGGTTTTGGCACAGATACGCAGTATTTT.

The chain links TRBV2 to TRBJ2-1; TRBD1 aligns across 8 bases. Germline V gene lookup returns CDR1 SNHLY and CDR2 FYNNEI. V was pared by 6 bases and J by 0 bases, with 7 bases of the junction left unmatched. The CDR3 covers 16 residues. The CDR3 is CASRTRTGGSYNEQFF. The DNA for the CDR3 is TGTGCCAGCAGAACAAGAACAGGGGGCTCCTACAATGAGCAGTTCTTC.

V and J are TRBV4-1 and TRBJ1-5, with 7 nucleotides matching TRBD1. From germline, CDR1 is MGHRA and CDR2 YSYEKL. After removal of 2 bases from V and 3 bases from J, the junction contained 4 bases not matched to a gene. This CDR3 has 15 residues. The CDR3 nucleotides are TGCGCCAGCAGCCAACCGGGACAGACCAATCAGCCCCAGCATTTT. Protein sequence: CASSQPGQTNQPQHF.

The V call is TRBV15, the J call TRBJ1-1; TRBD1 agrees at 7 bases. CDR1 is LNHNV, CDR2 YYDKDF, per germline (reference sequence). V shed 1 base and J 0 bases; nucleotides not matched to a gene: 11. The CDR3 totals 18 residues. This CDR3 is CATSRVLGTAIMNTEAFF. CDR3 DNA: TGTGCCACCAGCAGAGTTTTGGGGACAGCGATAATGAACACTGAAGCTTTCTTT.

The chain couples TRBV19 to TRBJ2-3; TRBD2 matches 9 bases. This CDR3 comprises 12 residues. CDR1 LNHDA and CDR2 SQIVND come from the germline V gene (reference sequence). The trim removed 7 bases at V and 10 bases at J, leaving 6 bases unmatched. DNA of the CDR3: TGTGCCAGTAACCCGCGGGAGGGCGCGCAGTATTTT. It yields the protein CASNPREGAQYF.

The rearrangement links TRBV4-1 to TRBJ2-1, with D possibly TRBD2 on 6 matching bases. V gave up 2 bases and J gave up 1 base, with 21 bases separating them. The V gene's germline CDR1 is MGHRA and CDR2 YSYEKL. CDR3 size: 19 residues. The CDR3 DNA reads as TGCGCCAGCAGCCAACCTTGCTCTAGTGGGGACTTTTCCTACAATGAGCAGTTCTTC. It specifies CASSQPCSSGDFSYNEQFF.

This chain links TRBV15 with TRBJ2-1; 11 nucleotides line up with TRBD2. Per the germline V gene, CDR1 is LNHNV and CDR2 is YYDKDF (reference sequence). The CDR3 covers 19 residues. Trimming removed 0 bases from V and 0 bases from J; junction bases left unmatched: 7. CDR3 nucleotides: TGTGCCACCAGCAGAGATCCTAGCGGGAGGCCAGGCTCCTACAATGAGCAGTTCTTC. Translation gives CATSRDPSGRPGSYNEQFF.

This sequence joins TRBV2 and TRBJ1-1; D remains unclear. CDR3 length equals 15 residues. V was shortened by 1 base and J by 1 base, with 10 bases between the two germline ends. Per germline, CDR1 SNHLY and CDR2 FYNNEI. The CDR3 sequence: CASSEDLTGNTEAFF. The CDR3 DNA reads as TGTGCCAGCAGTGAAGATCTCACGGGGAACACTGAAGCTTTCTTT.

The V gene is TRBV5-1, the J gene TRBJ2-1; a possible D gene is TRBD2 (6 bases). Trimming removed 3 bases from V and 7 bases from J, with 17 bases in between. CDR1 is SGHRS and CDR2 is YFSETQ in the germline V gene. CDR3 length: 15 amino acids. The CDR3 region is CASSSLAGSVNEQFF. CDR3 bases: TGCGCCAGCAGCTCACTAGCAGGGTCTGTAAATGAGCAGTTCTTC.

The CDR3 bases are TGTGCCGGAAGTCGGGACAGGGGGCTTGAGACCCAGTACTTC. Its protein is CAGSRDRGLETQYF. This rearrangement joins TRBV7-9 to TRBJ2-5, with TRBD1 identical over 12 bases. CDR1 and CDR2 from the germline V gene are SEHNR and FQNEAQ (reference sequence). Trimming at V came to 11 bases and at J to 5 bases, leaving 9 bases not matched to a gene. This CDR3 has 14 amino acids. The full variable domain, with the rest looked up from reference TRBV7-9 and TRBJ2-5, is DTGVSQNPRHKITKRGQNVTFRCDPISEHNRLYWYRQTLGQGPEFLTYFQNEAQLEKSRLLSDRFSAERPKGSFSTLEIQRTEQGDSAMYLCAGSRDRGLETQYFGPGTRLLVL.

The chain couples TRBV6-5 to TRBJ2-5; TRBD1 matches at 8 bases. Per the germline V gene, CDR1 is MNHEY and CDR2 is SVGAGI. The CDR3 consists of 15 residues. V lost 4 bases to trimming and J lost 0 bases; unmatched junction nucleotides: 4. CDR3: CASSSGGPYQETQYF. The CDR3 DNA follows: TGTGCCAGCAGTTCAGGGGGCCCTTACCAAGAGACCCAGTACTTC.

The chain links TRBV4-1 to TRBJ1-4; no firm D call. V dropped 4 bases and J dropped 8 bases, with 14 bases sitting between them. The germline CDR1 and CDR2 sequences are MGHRA and YSYEKL. The CDR3 runs to 14 residues. CDR3 coding DNA: TGCGCCAGCAGCCCAAAAGCCCCACTCGAAAAACTGTTTTTT. It yields the protein CASSPKAPLEKLFF.

The chain employs TRBV6-6 and TRBJ2-3; D gene unclear. The germline gives CDR1 MNHNY, CDR2 SVGAGI (reference sequence). The CDR3 is 14 residues long. V dropped 7 bases and J dropped 1 base, with 12 bases sitting between them. This CDR3 reads CASNHPRGTDTQYF. CDR3 coding DNA: TGTGCCAGCAATCATCCGAGAGGCACAGATACGCAGTATTTT.

This clone came up once. The genes are TRBV5-1 and TRBJ1-4; TRBD1 is a possible D gene (6 bases). In germline, CDR1 is SGHRS, CDR2 YFSETQ. The V end lost 0 bases, the J end lost 1 base, and 7 bases lay between the germline ends. This CDR3 comprises 15 residues. The CDR3 DNA is TGCGCCAGCAGCTTGGGCAGGGGAACTAATGAAAAACTGTTTTTT. It codes for CASSLGRGTNEKLFF.